This T cell receptor (beta chain) originates from a study of vaccination and CD4 T cells after COVID-19. Study summary: At a median approximately 100 days (range 35 to 161) after diagnosis, post-COVID samples were drawn.

One entry per CDR3 protein, called by TCRdb with MiXCR from the PCR reads. The sample records some 16,000 distinct CDR3 sequences, roughly three fifths being singletons. Deletions cut 0 bases from V and 3 bases from J, with 9 bases between. This CDR3 spans 15 amino acids. Germline V CDR1 and CDR2: LNHNV, YYDKDF (reference sequence). The clonotype originates from a human donor who had recovered from COVID-19. The J gene is TRBJ1-5, the V gene TRBV15; D might be TRBD1 (5 bases). The sample here was CD4+ T cells from blood, taken after SARS-CoV-2 vaccination. The CDR3 nucleotides read TGTGCCACCAGCAGAGAGGGACGGCACAATCAGCCCCAGCATTTT. Translating gives CATSREGRHNQPQHF. Complete variable domain (other parts from reference TRBV15 and TRBJ1-5): DAMVIQNPRYQVTQFGKPVTLSCSQTLNHNVMYWYQQKSSQAPKLLFHYYDKDFNNEADTPDNFQSRRPNTSFCFLDIRSPGLGDTAMYLCATSREGRHNQPQHFGDGTRLSIL.